The clone carrying this TCR beta chain has only one observation. The data stem from a study of blood T cell repertoires in COVID-19. Here immunoSEQ multiplex PCR was the method, and the copy in TCRdb shows in-frame clones only, minus some. The profile shows roughly 110,000 clones, about four fifths of them singletons. The germline V and J ends were trimmed by 4 bases and 7 bases, with 17 bases remaining between them. CDR1 and CDR2 from the germline V gene are SGHVS and FNYEAQ. The CDR3 spans 16 residues. This sequence originates from a human donor in a cohort sampled during active COVID-19. Sequencing was carried out using peripheral blood. The chain is built from TRBV7-6 and TRBJ1-6, with D possibly matching TRBD1 (5 bases). The CDR3 here is CASSSEGVFGNSPLHF. The CDR3 DNA reads as TGTGCCAGCAGCTCTGAAGGGGTTTTCGGGAATTCACCCCTCCACTTT.